These T cell receptor beta chains were read from a single sample in a study of blood T cell repertoires in COVID-19. Only in-frame clones appear in the TCRdb table, and some are missing; sequencing was by immunoSEQ multiplex PCR. The sample has about 170,000 clones, roughly 79% seen once; the top ten hold about a fifth. Sequenced input: peripheral blood. Every receptor here comes from a woman aged 80 or over with acute or convalescent COVID-19. Both conserved end residues are part of each CDR3. D genes are given only for firm matches. Clone size, where shown, is once, few, many, or a class for clones that have expanded.

d_call: .
v_call: TRBV6-1
clone_size: .
j_call: TRBJ2-5
cdr3_nt: TGTGCCAGCAGTGAATCGAGCGGGCCCTCCTTTGGCCGGCAGTACTTC
cdr3_aa: CASSESSGPSFGRQYF

d_call: TRBD2
v_call: TRBV6-5
clone_size: .
j_call: TRBJ2-2
cdr3_nt: TGTGCCAGCAGATCTAGCGGGAGCACCGGGGAGCTGTTTTTT
cdr3_aa: CASRSSGSTGELFF

d_call: .
v_call: TRBV7-2
clone_size: .
j_call: TRBJ2-5
cdr3_nt: TGTGCCAGCAGCCCTCAGACATCGTACCAAGAGACCCAGTACTTC
cdr3_aa: CASSPQTSYQETQYF

d_call: .
v_call: TRBV15
clone_size: .
j_call: TRBJ1-1
cdr3_nt: TGTGCCACAAACGCAGGTTTCCGTACTGAAGCTTTCTTT
cdr3_aa: CATNAGFRTEAFF

d_call: .
v_call: TRBV2
clone_size: once
j_call: TRBJ2-3
cdr3_nt: TGTGCCAGCAGTGAAGCGGGAGGGGGGGCAGATACGCAGTATTTT
cdr3_aa: CASSEAGGGADTQYF

d_call: .
v_call: TRBV7-2
clone_size: .
j_call: TRBJ2-5
cdr3_nt: TGTGCCAGCAGCCTACAGGCGTACCAAGAGACCCAGTACTTC
cdr3_aa: CASSLQAYQETQYF

d_call: .
v_call: TRBV5-1
clone_size: .
j_call: TRBJ2-1
cdr3_nt: TGCGCCAGCAAGTCCGGGGGGCTAAGTACTGAGCAGTTCTTC
cdr3_aa: CASKSGGLSTEQFF

d_call: .
v_call: TRBV6-5
clone_size: .
j_call: TRBJ1-1
cdr3_nt: TGTGCCAGCAGTATAGAAGCCCTAGGGGGTGAAGCTTTCTTT
cdr3_aa: CASSIEALGGEAFF

d_call: TRBD1
v_call: TRBV10-3
clone_size: .
j_call: TRBJ2-7
cdr3_nt: TGTGCCATCACTAATGCGGGGACAGGGGGAAGCTACGAGCAGTACTTC
cdr3_aa: CAITNAGTGGSYEQYF

d_call: .
v_call: TRBV30
clone_size: .
j_call: TRBJ1-1
cdr3_nt: TGTGCCTGGAGTGAGGGGTTTGGCACTGAAGCTTTCTTT
cdr3_aa: CAWSEGFGTEAFF

d_call: TRBD1
v_call: TRBV29-1
clone_size: few
j_call: TRBJ2-7
cdr3_nt: TGCAGCGTTGGAAGGGGGCAAATGGACGAGCAGTACTTC
cdr3_aa: CSVGRGQMDEQYF

d_call: .
v_call: TRBV20-1
clone_size: .
j_call: TRBJ1-2
cdr3_nt: TGCAGTGCTAGAGAACTGGGAGGGGACACCTTC
cdr3_aa: CSARELGGDTF

d_call: TRBD2
v_call: TRBV7-2
clone_size: .
j_call: TRBJ2-5
cdr3_nt: TGTGCCAGCAAAGCGGGAGGGCGGGAGACCCAGTACTTC
cdr3_aa: CASKAGGRETQYF

d_call: TRBD1
v_call: TRBV10-3
clone_size: .
j_call: TRBJ2-7
cdr3_nt: TGTGCCATCAGTGGCGGACAGGTGAGGAAGGCCTACGAGCAGTACTTC
cdr3_aa: CAISGGQVRKAYEQYF

d_call: .
v_call: TRBV27
clone_size: .
j_call: TRBJ1-2
cdr3_nt: TGTGCCAGCAGTTTATCGGTGGGGACCGGGAGAAAAAGGGGCTACACCTTC
cdr3_aa: CASSLSVGTGRKRGYTF

d_call: TRBD1
v_call: TRBV7-2
clone_size: .
j_call: TRBJ1-1
cdr3_nt: TGTGCCAGCAGCCCCGGGACAGGGGCGAACACTGAAGCTTTCTTT
cdr3_aa: CASSPGTGANTEAFF

d_call: .
v_call: TRBV7-9
clone_size: .
j_call: TRBJ2-1
cdr3_nt: TGTGCCAGCAGCTTGACTCCGGGGGATGAGCAGTTCTTC
cdr3_aa: CASSLTPGDEQFF

d_call: .
v_call: TRBV11-2
clone_size: .
j_call: TRBJ2-1
cdr3_nt: TGTGCCAGCAGCTCCTCTGGGCGCTACAATGAGCAGTTCTTC
cdr3_aa: CASSSSGRYNEQFF

d_call: .
v_call: TRBV7-6
clone_size: .
j_call: TRBJ2-3
cdr3_nt: TGTGCCAGCGAGGGCACAGATACGCAGTATTTT
cdr3_aa: CASEGTDTQYF

d_call: .
v_call: TRBV25-1
clone_size: once
j_call: TRBJ2-5
cdr3_nt: TGTGCCAGCAGGGACAAGAGCCAAGAGACCCAGTACTTC
cdr3_aa: CASRDKSQETQYF

d_call: TRBD2
v_call: TRBV5-1
clone_size: .
j_call: TRBJ2-7
cdr3_nt: TGCGCCAGCAGGGCGGGACTAGCCAACTACGAGCAGTACTTC
cdr3_aa: CASRAGLANYEQYF

d_call: TRBD1
v_call: TRBV7-9
clone_size: .
j_call: TRBJ1-3
cdr3_nt: TGTGCCAGCAGCGGGACAGGAACTGGAAACACCATATATTTT
cdr3_aa: CASSGTGTGNTIYF

d_call: TRBD2
v_call: TRBV5-1
clone_size: .
j_call: TRBJ2-1
cdr3_nt: TGCGCCAGCAGCCCGACTAGCGGCTCCTACAATGAGCAGTTCTTC
cdr3_aa: CASSPTSGSYNEQFF

d_call: TRBD2
v_call: TRBV7-2
clone_size: .
j_call: TRBJ2-3
cdr3_nt: TGTGCCAGCAGCTTAGAGTGGCTAGCGGAGGGATCCACAGATACGCAGTATTTT
cdr3_aa: CASSLEWLAEGSTDTQYF

d_call: .
v_call: TRBV2
clone_size: once
j_call: TRBJ2-1
cdr3_nt: TGTGCCAGCAGCGCCCGACTAGACTACAATGAGCAGTTCTTC
cdr3_aa: CASSARLDYNEQFF

d_call: .
v_call: TRBV4-1
clone_size: few
j_call: TRBJ1-1
cdr3_nt: TGCGCCAGCAGCCAAGGTGACAGGCAAAACACTGAAGCTTTCTTT
cdr3_aa: CASSQGDRQNTEAFF

d_call: TRBD1
v_call: TRBV11-2
clone_size: .
j_call: TRBJ1-2
cdr3_nt: TGTGCCAGCGGAGAACAGGGGGCGGGAGGCTACACCTTC
cdr3_aa: CASGEQGAGGYTF

d_call: .
v_call: TRBV12-1
clone_size: .
j_call: TRBJ2-7
cdr3_nt: TGTGCCAGCAGCCCCCCCCCAGCGGGAGCCACCTACGAGCAGTACTTC
cdr3_aa: CASSPPPAGATYEQYF

d_call: TRBD2
v_call: TRBV10-2
clone_size: .
j_call: TRBJ2-2
cdr3_nt: TGCGCCAGCAGTGAGCTAGCGGCGAACACCGGGGAGCTGTTTTTT
cdr3_aa: CASSELAANTGELFF

d_call: TRBD1
v_call: TRBV11-3
clone_size: .
j_call: TRBJ2-7
cdr3_nt: TGTGCCAGCAGCTTAGCCGGGACAGGTCCCTACGAGCAGTACTTC
cdr3_aa: CASSLAGTGPYEQYF

d_call: TRBD2
v_call: TRBV5-4
clone_size: .
j_call: TRBJ2-3
cdr3_nt: TGTGCCAGCAGCTTGGATACGGGAGGGCCCACAGATACGCAGTATTTT
cdr3_aa: CASSLDTGGPTDTQYF

d_call: .
v_call: TRBV12-3/TRBV12-4
clone_size: .
j_call: TRBJ2-3
cdr3_nt: TGTGCCAGCTGTCGGAGTATCACAGATACGCAGTATTTT
cdr3_aa: CASCRSITDTQYF

d_call: .
v_call: TRBV21-1
clone_size: .
j_call: TRBJ2-5
cdr3_nt: TGTGCCAGCAGCAAAAGGGGACTAGCGTACCAAAGGGCCCAGTACTTC
cdr3_aa: CASSKRGLAYQRAQYF

d_call: .
v_call: TRBV15
clone_size: .
j_call: TRBJ2-5
cdr3_nt: TGTGCCACCAGCAGACAGTTTCAAGAGACCCAGTACTTC
cdr3_aa: CATSRQFQETQYF

d_call: .
v_call: TRBV12-3/TRBV12-4
clone_size: .
j_call: TRBJ2-3
cdr3_nt: TGTGCCAGCAGTTTAAAAGCGAGTACGCAGTATTTT
cdr3_aa: CASSLKASTQYF

d_call: TRBD1
v_call: TRBV5-5
clone_size: .
j_call: TRBJ1-2
cdr3_nt: TGTGCCAGCTCTCGACAGGGGCCTAACTATGGCTACACCTTC
cdr3_aa: CASSRQGPNYGYTF